These 10 T cell receptor beta chains share one sample of origin, sequenced in a study of blood T cell repertoires in COVID-19. Repertoires were generated with immunoSEQ multiplex PCR, while TCRdb's copy carries only in-frame clones and drops some. This sample has around 250,000 clones, with about 82% found just once. Sequencing used peripheral blood. These receptors came from a man older than 75 with acute or convalescent COVID-19.

The chain uses TRBV6-6 and TRBJ1-2, with D uncertain. V lost 5 bases to trimming and J lost 8 bases, with 12 bases between them. CDR3 length equals 12 residues. CDR1 and CDR2 (germline): MNHNY, SVGAGI (reference sequence). CDR3 sequence: CASSRDSWGYTF. Written as DNA, the CDR3 is TGTGCCAGCAGTCGAGACTCTTGGGGCTACACCTTC.

The CDR3 DNA reads as TGTGCCAGCAGTTACTGGGGACAGGGGAATGAAAAACTGTTTTTT. Translated, it gives CASSYWGQGNEKLFF. The rearrangement joins TRBV6-5 to TRBJ1-4; 10 nucleotides agree with TRBD1. Germline CDR1 and CDR2: MNHEY and SVGAGI. V trimming: 1 base; J trimming: 5 bases; junction bases outside the gene matches: 1. CDR3 length: 15 amino acids.

This clone has at least ten counts. The chain carries TRBV7-2 and TRBJ1-6; D not certain. The length of the CDR3 is 12 residues. V gave up 10 bases and J gave up 7 bases, with 11 bases separating them. From germline, CDR1 is SGHTA and CDR2 FQGNSA. The CDR3 protein is CAIGRENSPLHF. The CDR3 DNA reads TGTGCCATCGGGAGGGAGAATTCACCCCTCCACTTT. Variable domain in full (rest from reference TRBV7-2 and TRBJ1-6): GAGVSQSPSNKVTEKGKDVELRCDPISGHTALYWYRQSLGQGLEFLIYFQGNSAPDKSGLPSDRFSAERTGGSVSTLTIQRTQQEDSAVYLCAIGRENSPLHFGNGTRLTVT.

The chain couples TRBV2 to TRBJ1-4; TRBD1 matches at 9 bases. The CDR3 is 14 amino acids. Germline trimming cut 6 bases from V and 8 bases from J; bases unmatched to any gene: 7. The germline CDR1 and CDR2 sequences are SNHLY and FYNNEI. CDR3 DNA sequence: TGTGCCAGCAGCCCCGGGACAGGGTACGAAAAACTGTTTTTT. Residues: CASSPGTGYEKLFF.

V gene TRBV4-2 combines with J gene TRBJ2-6; 7 bases line up with TRBD2. Germline loops: CDR1 LGHNA, CDR2 YNFKEQ. Trimming at V came to 3 bases and at J to 0 bases, leaving 8 bases not matched to a gene. The CDR3 spans 18 residues. The CDR3 sequence is CASSQGGTEHSGANVLTF. The CDR3 bases are TGTGCCAGCAGCCAGGGGGGGACTGAACACTCTGGGGCCAACGTCCTGACTTTC.

The V gene is TRBV27, the J gene TRBJ1-1; 9 bases match TRBD1. The J segment lost 13 bases and the V segment lost 4 bases, leaving 7 bases of the junction unmatched. CDR1 and CDR2 (germline): MNHEY, SMNVEV (reference sequence). The CDR3 spans 12 residues. CDR3 loop: CASSSGQGKVFF. The CDR3 DNA follows: TGTGCCAGCAGTTCCGGACAGGGGAAGGTTTTCTTT.

This rearrangement joins TRBV29-1 to TRBJ2-7; no firm D call. CDR3 length: 12 residues. Trimming removed 7 bases from V and 2 bases from J, with 12 bases in between. Germline lookup yields CDR1 SQVTM and CDR2 ANQGSEA. In DNA, the CDR3 is TGCAGCGCCTACCTAGGTGCCTACGAGCAGTACTTC. As protein: CSAYLGAYEQYF.

The chain couples TRBV29-1 to TRBJ2-7, with D unclear. Trimming cost V 6 bases and J 6 bases, with 12 bases left between them. Germline lookup yields CDR1 SQVTM and CDR2 ANQGSEA. The CDR3 is 11 residues long. The chain's CDR3 is CSVRQAVEQYF. DNA of the CDR3: TGCAGCGTCCGCCAGGCAGTCGAGCAGTACTTC.

The genes are TRBV19 and TRBJ1-1; TRBD1 might be the D (5 bases). V lost 4 bases and J lost 4, with 13 bases in between. This CDR3 comprises 14 residues. Germline CDR1 is LNHDA and CDR2 is SQIVND (reference sequence). The CDR3 sequence: CASSNQGLLTEAFF. CDR3 coding DNA: TGTGCCAGTAGTAATCAGGGACTCCTCACTGAAGCTTTCTTT.

This chain connects TRBV5-6 to TRBJ1-1, with D possibly matching TRBD1 (5 bases). The CDR3 covers 15 residues. Trimming left V 0 bases short and J 4 bases short, with 13 bases between. Germline V gene lookup returns CDR1 SGHDT and CDR2 YYEEEE. The CDR3 DNA sequence: TGTGCCAGCAGCTTGGGGGGCAGGAGGGGCACTGAAGCTTTCTTT. It translates to CASSLGGRRGTEAFF. Filled out from reference TRBV5-6 and TRBJ1-1, the complete variable domain reads DAGVTQSPTHLIKTRGQQVTLRCSPKSGHDTVSWYQQALGQGPQFIFQYYEEEERQRGNFPDRFSGHQFPNYSSELNVNALLLGDSALYLCASSLGGRRGTEAFFGQGTRLTVV.